The source of this T cell receptor beta chain is a study of spatial heterogeneity in lung cancer. Study in general: Alpha-chain detections were consistently fewer than beta-chain detections among the sequences. The study observed each unique TCR and UMI combination more than ten times on average in raw reads.

One entry per CDR3 protein results from TCRdb running MiXCR on the 5' RACE reads. Altogether about 85,000 distinct CDR3 sequences are present, about a fifth being singletons, with the ten largest covering approximately 5.6%. V was pared by 0 bases and J by 7 bases, with 6 bases of the junction left unmatched. Per the germline V gene, CDR1 is SGHTS and CDR2 is YDEGEE. The CDR3 has 15 amino acids. The time point here: sample taken at primary tumor resection. In each case, whole RNA from tumor, nontumor lung or frozen PBMC was sequenced unsorted. The donor group consisted of some 70 patients who had untreated, early-stage non-small cell lung cancer.

This clonotype was sampled from a male donor with early-stage non-small cell lung cancer. The chain employs TRBV5-8 and TRBJ1-1, with TRBD1 matching over 10 bases. Sequencing was performed on PBMCs, taken at surgery. Written as DNA, the CDR3 is TGTGCCAGCAGCTTGGAGAGACAGGGGGCCGGTGAAGCTTTCTTT. This gives the protein CASSLERQGAGEAFF.